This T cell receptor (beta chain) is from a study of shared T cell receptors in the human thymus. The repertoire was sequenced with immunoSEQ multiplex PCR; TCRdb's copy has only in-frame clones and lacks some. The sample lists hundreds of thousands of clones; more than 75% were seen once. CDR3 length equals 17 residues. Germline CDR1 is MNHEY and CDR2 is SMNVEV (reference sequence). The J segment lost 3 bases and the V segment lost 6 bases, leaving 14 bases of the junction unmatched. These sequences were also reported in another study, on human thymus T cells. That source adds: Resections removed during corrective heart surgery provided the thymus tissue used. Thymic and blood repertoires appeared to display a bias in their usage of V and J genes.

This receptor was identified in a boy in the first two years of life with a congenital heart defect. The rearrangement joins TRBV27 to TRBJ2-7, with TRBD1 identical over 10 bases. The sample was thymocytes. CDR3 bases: TGTGCCAGCAGCCTATATTCGACAGGGGGCCAATACTACGAGCAGTACTTC. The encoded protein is CASSLYSTGGQYYEQYF.